One and the same sample provided the 5 T cell receptor beta chains below, sequenced in a study of blood T cell repertoires in COVID-19. The method was immunoSEQ multiplex PCR; TCRdb's version includes in-frame clones alone and lacks a portion of them. The table includes around 360,000 clones, about 90% detected once. The source material was peripheral blood. These receptors were collected from a woman aged 25 to 39 with COVID-19, enrolled during active disease.

This clone was counted once. The V gene is TRBV15, the J gene TRBJ2-3, with 12 bases aligning to TRBD1. The V segment lost 3 bases and the J segment 4 bases; nucleotides outside the gene matches: 2. This CDR3 is 15 amino acids long. Germline CDR1 is LNHNV and CDR2 is YYDKDF (reference sequence). The CDR3 is CATSRGQGAADTQYF. CDR3 nucleotide sequence: TGTGCCACCAGCAGGGGACAGGGGGCCGCAGATACGCAGTATTTT.

This sequence joins TRBV7-3 and TRBJ2-1; TRBD2 matches at 16 bases. The CDR3 covers 20 residues. The junction had 15 bases not matched to a gene; V was cut back by 1 base and J by 9 bases. Germline CDR1 and CDR2: SGHTA and FQGTGA. The CDR3 here is CASSLIPGLAGGLGLGEQFF. As DNA, the CDR3 is TGTGCCAGCAGCTTAATCCCGGGACTAGCGGGAGGGCTCGGCTTGGGTGAGCAGTTCTTC.

This chain uses TRBV30 with TRBJ2-3, with 11 bases fitting TRBD2. CDR3 length: 17 amino acids. The germline V gene has CDR1 GTSNPN and CDR2 SVGIG (reference sequence). The ends lost 2 bases at V and 2 bases at J; junction bases unmatched: 9. The chain's CDR3 is CAWSHSRLAGPTDTQYF. CDR3 in DNA: TGTGCCTGGAGTCATTCCAGACTAGCGGGACCCACAGATACGCAGTATTTT.

V gene TRBV25-1 combines with J gene TRBJ2-7; a weak D match, TRBD1 (5 bases). The CDR3 contains 13 residues. Trimming cost V 4 bases and J 2 bases, with 9 bases left between them. CDR1 and CDR2 (germline): MGHDK, SYGVNS. Here the CDR3 DNA reads TGTGCCAGCAGTGGCTGGGGCACCTACGAGCAGTACTTC. This encodes CASSGWGTYEQYF.

The chain links TRBV5-6 to TRBJ2-2, with TRBD1 matching 7 bases. The CDR3 is 16 residues long. Germline V gene lookup returns CDR1 SGHDT and CDR2 YYEEEE. Trimming cost V 4 bases and J 4 bases; bases outside gene matches: 10. CDR3 DNA sequence: TGTGCCAGCAGCACCGGACAGGATGAACTCACCGGGGAGCTGTTTTTT. It yields the protein CASSTGQDELTGELFF.